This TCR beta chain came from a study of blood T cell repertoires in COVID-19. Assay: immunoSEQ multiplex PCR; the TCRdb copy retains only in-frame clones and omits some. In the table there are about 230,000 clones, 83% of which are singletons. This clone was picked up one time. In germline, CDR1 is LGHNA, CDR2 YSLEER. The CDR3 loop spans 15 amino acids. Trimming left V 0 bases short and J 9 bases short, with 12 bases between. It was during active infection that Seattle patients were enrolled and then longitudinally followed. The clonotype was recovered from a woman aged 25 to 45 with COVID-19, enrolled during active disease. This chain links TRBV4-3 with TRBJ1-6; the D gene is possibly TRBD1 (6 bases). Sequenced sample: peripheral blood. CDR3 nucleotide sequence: TGCGCCAGCAGCCAAGATATGACAGGACGTTCACCCCTCCACTTT. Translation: CASSQDMTGRSPLHF.